This TCR beta chain emerged from a study of T cells in Graves' hyperthyroidism and ophthalmopathy. The V gene lost 4 bases and the J gene lost 6 bases, with 13 bases spanning the gap. The CDR3 consists of 14 residues. The germline V gene encodes CDR1 SGHRS and CDR2 YFSETQ. Pregnant or lactating patients were excluded, as were those with uncontrolled infection or other autoimmune disease. Diagnoses were made from clinical symptoms, serum measures (thyroxine and TRAb), thyroid ultrasound and orbital computed tomography. Amplified TCR beta CDR3 regions derived from RNA transcripts. The HTBI primer set served for first-round RT-PCR of the TCR CDR3. TCRdb analysed the multiplex PCR reads with MiXCR anew, one entry per CDR3 protein. Here the sample spans fewer than 650,000 distinct CDR3 sequences, over 35% being singletons.

The sample comprised peripheral blood or thyroid tissue (not recorded which). This receptor was identified in an adult woman with Graves' disease, either hyperthyroidism or ophthalmopathy (not recorded which). The genes are TRBV5-1 and TRBJ2-2, with D perhaps TRBD1 (5 bases). The DNA for the CDR3 is TGCGCCAGCAGCGACCCCAGGGTCGCCGGGGAGCTGTTTTTT. This codes for CASSDPRVAGELFF.